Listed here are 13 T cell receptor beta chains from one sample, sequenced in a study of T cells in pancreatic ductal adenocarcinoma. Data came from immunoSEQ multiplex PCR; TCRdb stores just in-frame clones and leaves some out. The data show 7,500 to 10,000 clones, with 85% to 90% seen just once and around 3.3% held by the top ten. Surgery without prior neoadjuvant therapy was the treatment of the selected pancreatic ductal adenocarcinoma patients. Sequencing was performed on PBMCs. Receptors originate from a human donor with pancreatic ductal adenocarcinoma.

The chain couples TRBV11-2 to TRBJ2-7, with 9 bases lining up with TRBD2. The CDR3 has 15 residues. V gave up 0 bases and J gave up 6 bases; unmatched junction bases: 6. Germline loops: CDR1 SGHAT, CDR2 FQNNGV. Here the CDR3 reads CASSLDGAGGGEQYF. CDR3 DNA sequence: TGTGCCAGCAGCTTAGACGGAGCGGGAGGAGGCGAGCAGTACTTC.

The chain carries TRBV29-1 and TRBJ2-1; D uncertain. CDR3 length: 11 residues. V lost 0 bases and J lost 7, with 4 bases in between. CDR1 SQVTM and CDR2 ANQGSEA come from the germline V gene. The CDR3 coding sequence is TGCAGCGTTGAAGATCTGAATGAGCAGTTCTTC. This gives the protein CSVEDLNEQFF.

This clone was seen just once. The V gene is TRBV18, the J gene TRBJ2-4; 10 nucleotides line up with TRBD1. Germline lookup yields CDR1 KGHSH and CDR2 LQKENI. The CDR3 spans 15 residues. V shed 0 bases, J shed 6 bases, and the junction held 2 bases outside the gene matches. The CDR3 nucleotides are TGTGCCAGCTCACCACCGGGACAGGGGTTAAACATTCAGTACTTC. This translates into CASSPPGQGLNIQYF.

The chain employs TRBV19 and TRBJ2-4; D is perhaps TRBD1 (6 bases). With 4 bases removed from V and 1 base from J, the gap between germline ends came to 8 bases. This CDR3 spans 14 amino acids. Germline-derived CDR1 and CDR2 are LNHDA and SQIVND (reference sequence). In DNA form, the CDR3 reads TGTGCCAGTAGTAACCAGGGGGCCAAAAACATTCAGTACTTC. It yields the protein CASSNQGAKNIQYF.

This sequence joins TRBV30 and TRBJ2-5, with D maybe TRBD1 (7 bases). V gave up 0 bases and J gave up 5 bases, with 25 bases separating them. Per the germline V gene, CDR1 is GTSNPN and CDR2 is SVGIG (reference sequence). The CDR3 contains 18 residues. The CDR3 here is CAWSVRGQHRGRSETQYF. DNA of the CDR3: TGTGCCTGGAGTGTACGGGGACAGCATCGGGGGAGGTCTGAGACCCAGTACTTC. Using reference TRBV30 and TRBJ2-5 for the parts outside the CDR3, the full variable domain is SQTIHQWPATLVQPVGSPLSLECTVEGTSNPNLYWYRQAAGRGLQLLFYSVGIGQISSEVPQNLSASRPQDRQFILSSKKLLLSDSGFYLCAWSVRGQHRGRSETQYFGPGTRLLVL.

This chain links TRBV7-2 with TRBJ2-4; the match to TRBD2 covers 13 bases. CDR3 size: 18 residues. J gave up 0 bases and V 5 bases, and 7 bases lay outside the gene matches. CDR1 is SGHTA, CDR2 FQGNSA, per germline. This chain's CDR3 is CASSPGTSGALAKNIQYF. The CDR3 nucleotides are TGTGCCAGCAGCCCCGGGACTAGCGGGGCCCTAGCCAAAAACATTCAGTACTTC.

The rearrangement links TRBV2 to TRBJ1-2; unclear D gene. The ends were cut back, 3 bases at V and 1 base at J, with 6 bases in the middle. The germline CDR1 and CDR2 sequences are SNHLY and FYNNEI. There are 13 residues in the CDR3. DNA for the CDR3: TGTGCCAGCAGTGAGGAGGGTAACTATGGCTACACCTTC. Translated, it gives CASSEEGNYGYTF. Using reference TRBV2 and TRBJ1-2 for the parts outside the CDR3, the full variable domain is EPEVTQTPSHQVTQMGQEVILRCVPISNHLYFYWYRQILGQKVEFLVSFYNNEISEKSEIFDDQFSVERPDGSNFTLKIRSTKLEDSAMYFCASSEEGNYGYTFGSGTRLTVV.

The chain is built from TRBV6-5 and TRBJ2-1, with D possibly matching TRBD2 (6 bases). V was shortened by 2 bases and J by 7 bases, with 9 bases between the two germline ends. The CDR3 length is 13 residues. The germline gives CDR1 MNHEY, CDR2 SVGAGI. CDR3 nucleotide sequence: TGTGCCAGCAGTTACGGTCGGGGGAATGAGCAGTTCTTC. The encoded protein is CASSYGRGNEQFF.

The CDR3 nucleotides read TGTGCCAGCAGTTCCATTTACCGGGACAGGGACCAAGAGACCCAGTACTTC. It codes for CASSSIYRDRDQETQYF. The chain employs TRBV28 and TRBJ2-5, with 9 positions matching TRBD1. The CDR3 has 17 amino acids. The germline V gene has CDR1 MDHEN and CDR2 SYDVKM. The junction had 9 bases not matched to a gene; V was cut back by 4 bases and J by 0 bases.

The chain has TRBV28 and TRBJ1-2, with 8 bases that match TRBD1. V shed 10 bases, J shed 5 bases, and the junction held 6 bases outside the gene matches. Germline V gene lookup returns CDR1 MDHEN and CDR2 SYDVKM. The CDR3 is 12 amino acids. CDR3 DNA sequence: TGTGCCATCAAGGGACAGGAGTATGGCTACACCTTC. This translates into CAIKGQEYGYTF.

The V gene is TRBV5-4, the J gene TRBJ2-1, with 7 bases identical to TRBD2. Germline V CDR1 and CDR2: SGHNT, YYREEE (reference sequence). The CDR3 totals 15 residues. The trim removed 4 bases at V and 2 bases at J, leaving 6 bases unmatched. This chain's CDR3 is CASSLASGAYNEQFF. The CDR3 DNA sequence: TGTGCCAGCAGCCTAGCGAGCGGGGCCTACAATGAGCAGTTCTTC.

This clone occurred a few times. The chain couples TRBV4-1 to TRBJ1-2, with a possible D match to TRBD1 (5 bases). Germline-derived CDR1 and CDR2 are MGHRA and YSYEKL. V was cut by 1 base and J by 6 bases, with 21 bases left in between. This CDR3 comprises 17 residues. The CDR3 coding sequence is TGCGCCAGCAGCCAAGTTCTGGGAGCAGCAGGGAGGCATGGCTACACCTTC. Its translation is CASSQVLGAAGRHGYTF.

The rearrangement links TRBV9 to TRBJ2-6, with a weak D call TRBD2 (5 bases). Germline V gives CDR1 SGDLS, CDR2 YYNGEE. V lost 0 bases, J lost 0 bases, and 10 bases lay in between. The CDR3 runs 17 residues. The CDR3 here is CASSVGLGSSGANVLTF. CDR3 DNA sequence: TGTGCCAGCAGCGTAGGGCTTGGGAGCTCTGGGGCCAACGTCCTGACTTTC.